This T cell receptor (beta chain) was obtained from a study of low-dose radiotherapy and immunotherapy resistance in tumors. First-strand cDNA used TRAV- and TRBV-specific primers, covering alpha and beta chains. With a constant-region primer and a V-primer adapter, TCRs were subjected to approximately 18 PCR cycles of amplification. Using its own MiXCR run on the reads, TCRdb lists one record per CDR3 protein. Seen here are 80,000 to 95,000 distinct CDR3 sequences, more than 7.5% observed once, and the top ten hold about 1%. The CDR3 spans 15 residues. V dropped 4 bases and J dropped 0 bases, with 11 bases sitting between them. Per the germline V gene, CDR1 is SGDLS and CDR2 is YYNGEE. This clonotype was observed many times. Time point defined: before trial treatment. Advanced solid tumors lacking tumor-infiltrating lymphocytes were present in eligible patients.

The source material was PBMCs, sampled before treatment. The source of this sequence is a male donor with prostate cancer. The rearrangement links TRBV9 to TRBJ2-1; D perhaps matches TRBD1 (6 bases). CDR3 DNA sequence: TGTGCCAGCAGCTCCGGGACACCCTCCTACAATGAGCAGTTCTTC. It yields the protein CASSSGTPSYNEQFF. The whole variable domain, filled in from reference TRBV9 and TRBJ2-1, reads DSGVTQTPKHLITATGQRVTLRCSPRSGDLSVYWYQQSLDQGLQFLIQYYNGEERAKGNILERFSAQQFPDLHSELNLSSLELGDSALYFCASSSGTPSYNEQFFGPGTRLTVL.